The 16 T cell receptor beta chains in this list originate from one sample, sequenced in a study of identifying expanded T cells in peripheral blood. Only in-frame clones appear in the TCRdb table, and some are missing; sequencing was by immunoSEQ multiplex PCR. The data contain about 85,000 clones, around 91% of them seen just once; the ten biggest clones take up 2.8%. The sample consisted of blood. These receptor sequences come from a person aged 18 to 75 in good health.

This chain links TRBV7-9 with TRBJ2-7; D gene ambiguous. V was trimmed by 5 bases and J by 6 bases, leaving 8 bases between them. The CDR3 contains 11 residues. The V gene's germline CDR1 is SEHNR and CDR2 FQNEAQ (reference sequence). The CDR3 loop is CASSPSLEQYF. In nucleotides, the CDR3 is TGTGCCAGCAGCCCCAGCCTCGAGCAGTACTTC. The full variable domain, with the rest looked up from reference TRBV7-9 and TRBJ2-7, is DTGVSQNPRHKITKRGQNVTFRCDPISEHNRLYWYRQTLGQGPEFLTYFQNEAQLEKSRLLSDRFSAERPKGSFSTLEIQRTEQGDSAMYLCASSPSLEQYFGPGTRLTVT.

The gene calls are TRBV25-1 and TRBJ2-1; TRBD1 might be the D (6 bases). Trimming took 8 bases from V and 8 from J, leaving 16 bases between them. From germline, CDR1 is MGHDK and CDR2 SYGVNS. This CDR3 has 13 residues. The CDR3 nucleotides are TGTGCCAGCCAGAATGGGGGCCAAGATGAGCAGTTCTTC. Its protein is CASQNGGQDEQFF. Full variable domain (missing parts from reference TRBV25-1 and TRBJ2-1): EADIYQTPRYLVIGTGKKITLECSQTMGHDKMYWYQQDPGMELHLIHYSYGVNSTEKGDLSSESTVSRIRTEHFPLTLESARPSHTSQYLCASQNGGQDEQFFGPGTRLTVL.

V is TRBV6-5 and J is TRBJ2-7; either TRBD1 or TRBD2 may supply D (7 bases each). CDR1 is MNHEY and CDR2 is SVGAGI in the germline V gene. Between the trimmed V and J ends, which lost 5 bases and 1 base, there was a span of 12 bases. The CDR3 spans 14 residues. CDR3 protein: CASSDQGGSYEQYF. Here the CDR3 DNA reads TGTGCCAGCAGTGATCAGGGGGGGTCCTACGAGCAGTACTTC.

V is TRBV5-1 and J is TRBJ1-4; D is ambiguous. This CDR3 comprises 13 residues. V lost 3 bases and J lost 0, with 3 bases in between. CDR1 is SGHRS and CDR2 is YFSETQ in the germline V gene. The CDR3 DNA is TGCGCCAGCAGCTCGGCAACTAATGAAAAACTGTTTTTT. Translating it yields CASSSATNEKLFF.

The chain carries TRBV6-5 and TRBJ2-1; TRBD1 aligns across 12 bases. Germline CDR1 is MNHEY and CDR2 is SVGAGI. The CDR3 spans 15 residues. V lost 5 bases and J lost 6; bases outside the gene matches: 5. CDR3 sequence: CASSPPGQGANEQFF. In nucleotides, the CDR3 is TGTGCCAGCAGTCCCCCGGGACAGGGGGCCAATGAGCAGTTCTTC.

The DNA for the CDR3 is TGTGCCAGCAGCAAAGAGTGGACTAAGAAGTTCCGGGAGCTGTTTTTT. This translates into CASSKEWTKKFRELFF. This chain joins TRBV21-1 and TRBJ2-2; the D call TRBD2 from the table was never checked on the DNA. TRBV21-1 is a recognized pseudogene. The CDR3 spans 16 residues.

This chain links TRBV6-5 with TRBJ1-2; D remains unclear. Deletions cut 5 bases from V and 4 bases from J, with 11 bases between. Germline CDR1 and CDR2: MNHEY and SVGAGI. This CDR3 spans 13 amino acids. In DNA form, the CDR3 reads TGTGCCAGCAGTAGGAGTCAGACCTATGGCTACACCTTC. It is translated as CASSRSQTYGYTF.

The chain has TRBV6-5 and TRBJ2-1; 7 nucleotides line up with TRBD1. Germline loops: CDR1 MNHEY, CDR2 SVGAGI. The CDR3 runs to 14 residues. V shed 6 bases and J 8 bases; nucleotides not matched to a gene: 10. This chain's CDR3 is CASRRQGHGDEQFF. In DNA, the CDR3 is TGTGCCAGCAGACGACAGGGTCACGGCGATGAGCAGTTCTTC.

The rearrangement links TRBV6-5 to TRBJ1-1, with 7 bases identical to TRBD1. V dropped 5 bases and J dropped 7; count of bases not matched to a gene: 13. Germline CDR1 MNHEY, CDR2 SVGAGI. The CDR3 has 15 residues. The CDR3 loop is CASSPDGRGPGEAFF. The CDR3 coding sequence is TGTGCCAGCAGTCCCGACGGGAGGGGGCCAGGTGAAGCTTTCTTT.

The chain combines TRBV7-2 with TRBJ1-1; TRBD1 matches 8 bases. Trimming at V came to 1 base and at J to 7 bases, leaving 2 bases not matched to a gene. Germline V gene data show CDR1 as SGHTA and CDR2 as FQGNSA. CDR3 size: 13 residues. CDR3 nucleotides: TGTGCCAGCAGCTTAGGCGGGACAGGTGAAGCTTTCTTT. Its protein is CASSLGGTGEAFF. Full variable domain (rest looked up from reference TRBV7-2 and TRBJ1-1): GAGVSQSPSNKVTEKGKDVELRCDPISGHTALYWYRQSLGQGLEFLIYFQGNSAPDKSGLPSDRFSAERTGGSVSTLTIQRTQQEDSAVYLCASSLGGTGEAFFGQGTRLTVV.

In nucleotides, the CDR3 is TGCAGCGTTGTTACAGGGGGGGCCACTGAAGCTTTCTTT. Its translation: CSVVTGGATEAFF. The V and J genes are TRBV29-1 and TRBJ1-1, with 8 bases that match TRBD1. There are 13 residues in the CDR3. V trimming: 4 bases; J trimming: 4 bases; junction bases outside the gene matches: 5. Germline CDR1 SQVTM, CDR2 ANQGSEA.

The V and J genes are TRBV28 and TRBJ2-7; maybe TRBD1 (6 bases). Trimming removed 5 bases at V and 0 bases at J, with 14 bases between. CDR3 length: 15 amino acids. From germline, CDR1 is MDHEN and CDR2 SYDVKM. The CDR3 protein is CASSPRTDSSYEQYF. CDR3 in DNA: TGTGCCAGCAGTCCCCGGACAGATAGCTCCTACGAGCAGTACTTC.

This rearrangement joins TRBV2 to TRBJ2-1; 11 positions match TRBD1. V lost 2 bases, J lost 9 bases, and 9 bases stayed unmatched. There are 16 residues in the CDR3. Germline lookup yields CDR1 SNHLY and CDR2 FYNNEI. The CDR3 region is CASSESGQGVGSEQFF. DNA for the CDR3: TGTGCCAGCAGTGAATCGGGACAGGGGGTCGGGAGTGAGCAGTTCTTC.

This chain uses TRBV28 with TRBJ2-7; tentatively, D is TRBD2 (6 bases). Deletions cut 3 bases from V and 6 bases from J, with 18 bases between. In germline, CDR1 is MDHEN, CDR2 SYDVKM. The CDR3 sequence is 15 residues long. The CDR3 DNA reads TGTGCCAGCAGTTTGATGCGGGGACCCTACGGCGAGCAGTACTTC. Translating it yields CASSLMRGPYGEQYF.

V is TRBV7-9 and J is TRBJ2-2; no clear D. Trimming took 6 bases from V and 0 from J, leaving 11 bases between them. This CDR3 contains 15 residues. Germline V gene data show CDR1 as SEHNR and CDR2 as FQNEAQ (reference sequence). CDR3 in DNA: TGTGCCAGCAGGCCGAGAGCGCCGAACACCGGGGAGCTGTTTTTT. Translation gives CASRPRAPNTGELFF.

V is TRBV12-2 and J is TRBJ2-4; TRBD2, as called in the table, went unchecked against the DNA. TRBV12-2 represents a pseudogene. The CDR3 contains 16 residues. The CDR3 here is CASRLKREGPKNIQYF. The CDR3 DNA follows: TGTGCAAGTCGCTTAAAGCGTGAGGGCCCAAAAAACATTCAGTACTTC.